The present T cell receptor (beta chain) was sequenced within a study of T cell responses to AZD1222 COVID-19 vaccine. Study-wide background: Second-dose schedules of about 4 or about 12 weeks were combined. Findings and limits, study-wide: Baseline serology detected seropositivity in only 6 or 7 AZD1222 recipients. Among the donors, most were white British and more were female, and clonal diversity was possibly underestimated. Researchers report vaccine-associated CD4 TCRs spanning spike, with dominance at 160-218 and 743-854.

Profiled with immunoSEQ multiplex PCR; TCRdb holds only in-frame clones, not every one. The sample holds 100,000 to 120,000 clones, about 88% seen once. A remark on this clone: The antigen is undetermined.

The sequence derives from an adult in good health. The sample in question was peripheral blood, obtained on day 0 of AZD1222 vaccination.

The CDR3 here is CASSQEEGSQPQHF. In nucleotides, the CDR3 is TGCGCCAGCAGCCAAGAGGAGGGCAGCCAGCCCCAGCATTTT. The chain is built from TRBV4-1 and TRBJ1-5; no clear D. The CDR3 is 14 residues long. V lost 0 bases, J lost 7 bases, and 10 bases lay in between. The germline V gene encodes CDR1 MGHRA and CDR2 YSYEKL.